This TCR beta chain comes out of a study of OX40 agonist ivuxolimab in advanced cancers. Study details: Previous treatment with anti-PD-1, anti-PD-L1 or anti-CTLA-4 therapy was allowed; approximately 40% had received some.

Worth noting for this clone: Its antigen is not identified.

Findings and limits, study-wide: Nonresponders, in some cases, also had low normalized T-cell clonal expansion. In general, CD8+ T cells held more expanded clones than CD4+ did, on average. Antigen targets of the expanded peripheral T cells went undetermined.

Generated by immunoSEQ multiplex PCR, the TCRdb table keeps only in-frame clones and is missing some. The data hold around 94,000 clones, with roughly 90% observed a single time. Trimming removed 0 bases at V and 2 bases at J, with 4 bases between. Germline CDR1 is SNHLY and CDR2 is FYNNEI. This CDR3 contains 13 residues. This receptor was obtained from an adult with an advanced solid tumor such as melanoma, head and neck, liver or kidney cancer. The chain recombines TRBV2 with TRBJ2-5; D remains unclear. The specimen was CD4+ or CD8+ T cells sorted from blood, collected in a trial of the OX40 agonist ivuxolimab. The CDR3 DNA reads as TGTGCCAGCAGTGAAGCGGTGCAAGAGACCCAGTACTTC. Protein: CASSEAVQETQYF. Full variable domain (remainder filled in from reference TRBV2 and TRBJ2-5): EPEVTQTPSHQVTQMGQEVILRCVPISNHLYFYWYRQILGQKVEFLVSFYNNEISEKSEIFDDQFSVERPDGSNFTLKIRSTKLEDSAMYFCASSEAVQETQYFGPGTRLLVL.